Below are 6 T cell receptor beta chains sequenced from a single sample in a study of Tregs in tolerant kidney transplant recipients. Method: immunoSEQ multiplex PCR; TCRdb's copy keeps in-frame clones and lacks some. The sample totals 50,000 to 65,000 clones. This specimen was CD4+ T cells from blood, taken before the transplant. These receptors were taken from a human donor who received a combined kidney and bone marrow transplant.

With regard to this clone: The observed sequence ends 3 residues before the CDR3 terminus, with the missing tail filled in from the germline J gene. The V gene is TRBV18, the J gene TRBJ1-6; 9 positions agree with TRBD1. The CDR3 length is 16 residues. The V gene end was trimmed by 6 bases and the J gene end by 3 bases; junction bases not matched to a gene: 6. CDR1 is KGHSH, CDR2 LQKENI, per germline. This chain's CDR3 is CASSSTGGNYNSPLHF. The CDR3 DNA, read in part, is TGTGCCAGCTCGTCCACAGGGGGCAACTATAATTCACCC.

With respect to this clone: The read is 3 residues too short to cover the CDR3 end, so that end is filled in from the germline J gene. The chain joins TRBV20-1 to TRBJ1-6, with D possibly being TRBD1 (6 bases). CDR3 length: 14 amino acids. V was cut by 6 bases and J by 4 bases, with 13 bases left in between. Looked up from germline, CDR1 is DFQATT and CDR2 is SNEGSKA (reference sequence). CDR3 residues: CSALGTPYNSPLHF. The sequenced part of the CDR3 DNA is TGCAGTGCCCTCGGGACACCTTATAATTCACCC.

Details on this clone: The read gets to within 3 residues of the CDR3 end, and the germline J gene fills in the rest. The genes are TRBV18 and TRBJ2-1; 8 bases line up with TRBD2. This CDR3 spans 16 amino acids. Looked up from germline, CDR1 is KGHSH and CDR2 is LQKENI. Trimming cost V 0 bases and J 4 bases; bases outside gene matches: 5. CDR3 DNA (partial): TGTGCCAGCTCACCACCGACTAGCGAGGGATACAATGAG. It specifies CASSPPTSEGYNE. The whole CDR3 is CASSPPTSEGYNEQFF.

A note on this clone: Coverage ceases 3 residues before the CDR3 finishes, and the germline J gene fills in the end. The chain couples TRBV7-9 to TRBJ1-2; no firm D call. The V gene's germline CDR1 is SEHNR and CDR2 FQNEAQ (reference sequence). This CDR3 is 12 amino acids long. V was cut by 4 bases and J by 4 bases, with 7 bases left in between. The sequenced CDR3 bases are TGTGCCAGCAGCTCAGACACCTATGGC. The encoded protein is CASSSDTYG. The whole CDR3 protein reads CASSSDTYGYTF.

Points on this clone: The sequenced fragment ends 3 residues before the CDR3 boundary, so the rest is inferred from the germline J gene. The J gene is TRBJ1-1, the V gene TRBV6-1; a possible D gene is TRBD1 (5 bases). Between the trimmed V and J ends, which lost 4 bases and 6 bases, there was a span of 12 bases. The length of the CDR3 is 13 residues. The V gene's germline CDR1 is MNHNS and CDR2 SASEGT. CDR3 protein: CASSAGSLAEAFF. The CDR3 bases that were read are TGTGCCAGCAGTGCAGGGAGTTTGGCTGAA.

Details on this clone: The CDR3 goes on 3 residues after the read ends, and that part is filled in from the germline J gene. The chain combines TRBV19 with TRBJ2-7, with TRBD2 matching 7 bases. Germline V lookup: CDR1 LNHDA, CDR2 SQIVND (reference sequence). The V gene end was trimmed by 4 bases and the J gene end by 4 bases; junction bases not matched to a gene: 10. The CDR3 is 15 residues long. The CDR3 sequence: CASSTPGGSGYEQYF. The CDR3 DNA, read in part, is TGTGCCAGTAGTACCCCCGGCGGGAGTGGGTACGAG.